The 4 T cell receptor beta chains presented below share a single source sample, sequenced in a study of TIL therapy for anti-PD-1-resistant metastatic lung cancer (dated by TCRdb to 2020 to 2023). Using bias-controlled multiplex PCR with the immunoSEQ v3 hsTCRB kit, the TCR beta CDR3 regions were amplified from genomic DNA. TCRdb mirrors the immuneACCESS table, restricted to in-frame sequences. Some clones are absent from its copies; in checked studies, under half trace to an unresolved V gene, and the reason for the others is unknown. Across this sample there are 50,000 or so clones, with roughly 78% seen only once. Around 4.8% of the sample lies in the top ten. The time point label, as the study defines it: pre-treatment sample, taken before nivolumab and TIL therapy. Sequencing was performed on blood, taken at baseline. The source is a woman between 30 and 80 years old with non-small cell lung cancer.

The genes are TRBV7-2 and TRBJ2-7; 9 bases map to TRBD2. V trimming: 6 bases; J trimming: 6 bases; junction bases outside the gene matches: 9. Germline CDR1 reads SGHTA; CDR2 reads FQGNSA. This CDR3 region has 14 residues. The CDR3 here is CASSSGTSTTEQYF. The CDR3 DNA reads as TGTGCCAGCAGTTCCGGGACTAGCACCACCGAGCAGTACTTC.

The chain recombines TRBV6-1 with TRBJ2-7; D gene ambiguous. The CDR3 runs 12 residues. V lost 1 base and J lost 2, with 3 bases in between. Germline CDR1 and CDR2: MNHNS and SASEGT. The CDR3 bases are TGTGCCAGCAGTGAAGGGACCTACGAGCAGTACTTC. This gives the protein CASSEGTYEQYF.

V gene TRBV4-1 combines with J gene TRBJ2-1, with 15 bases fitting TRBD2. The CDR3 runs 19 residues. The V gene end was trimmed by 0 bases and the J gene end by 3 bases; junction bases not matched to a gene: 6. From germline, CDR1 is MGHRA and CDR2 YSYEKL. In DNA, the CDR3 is TGCGCCAGCAGCCAAGAGCGGACTAGCGGGGGGGCCATCTACAATGAGCAGTTCTTC. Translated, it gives CASSQERTSGGAIYNEQFF.

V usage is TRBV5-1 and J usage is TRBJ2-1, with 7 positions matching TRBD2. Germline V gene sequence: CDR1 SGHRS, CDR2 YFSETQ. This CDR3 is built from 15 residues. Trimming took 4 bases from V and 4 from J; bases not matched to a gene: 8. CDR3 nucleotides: TGCGCCAGCAGCCCTCTAGCGGAGCGATACAATGAGCAGTTCTTC. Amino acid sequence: CASSPLAERYNEQFF. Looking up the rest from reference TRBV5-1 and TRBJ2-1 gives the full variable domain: KAGVTQTPRYLIKTRGQQVTLSCSPISGHRSVSWYQQTPGQGLQFLFEYFSETQRNKGNFPGRFSGRQFSNSRSEMNVSTLELGDSALYLCASSPLAERYNEQFFGPGTRLTVL.